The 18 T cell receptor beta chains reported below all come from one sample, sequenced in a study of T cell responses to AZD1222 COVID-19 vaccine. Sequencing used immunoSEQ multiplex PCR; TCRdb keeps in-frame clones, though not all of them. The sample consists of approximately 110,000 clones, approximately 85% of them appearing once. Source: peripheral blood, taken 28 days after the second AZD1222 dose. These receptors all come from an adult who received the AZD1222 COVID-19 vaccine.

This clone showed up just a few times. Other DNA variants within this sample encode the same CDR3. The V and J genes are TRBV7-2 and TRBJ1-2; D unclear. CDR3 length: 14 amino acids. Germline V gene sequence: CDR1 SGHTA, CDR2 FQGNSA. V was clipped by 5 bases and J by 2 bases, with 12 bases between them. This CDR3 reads CASSPSTANYGYTF. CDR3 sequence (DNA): TGTGCCAGCAGCCCCAGCACAGCGAACTATGGCTACACCTTC.

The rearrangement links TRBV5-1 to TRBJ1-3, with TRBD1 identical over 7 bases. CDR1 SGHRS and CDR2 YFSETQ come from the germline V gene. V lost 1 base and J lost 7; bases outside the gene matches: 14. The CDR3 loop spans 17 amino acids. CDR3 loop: CASSLYPETTGVNTIYF. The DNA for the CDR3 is TGCGCCAGCAGCTTGTATCCCGAGACTACAGGGGTCAACACCATATATTTT.

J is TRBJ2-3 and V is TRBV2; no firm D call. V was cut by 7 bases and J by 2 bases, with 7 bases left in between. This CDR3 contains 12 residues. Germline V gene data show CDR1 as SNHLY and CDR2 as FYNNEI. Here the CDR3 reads CASNYHTDTQYF. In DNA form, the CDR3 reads TGTGCCAGCAACTATCACACAGATACGCAGTATTTT.

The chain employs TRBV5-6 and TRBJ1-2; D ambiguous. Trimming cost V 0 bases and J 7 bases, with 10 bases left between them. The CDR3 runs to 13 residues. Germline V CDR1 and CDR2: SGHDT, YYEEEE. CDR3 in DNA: TGTGCCAGCAGCTTGGCCAATGGAGGTGGCTACACCTTC. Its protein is CASSLANGGGYTF.

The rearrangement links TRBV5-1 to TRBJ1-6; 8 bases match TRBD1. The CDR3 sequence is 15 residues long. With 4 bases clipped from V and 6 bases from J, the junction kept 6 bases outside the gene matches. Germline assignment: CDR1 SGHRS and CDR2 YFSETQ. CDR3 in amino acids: CASSGGTGPNSPLHF. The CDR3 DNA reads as TGCGCCAGCAGCGGCGGGACAGGCCCTAATTCACCCCTCCACTTT.

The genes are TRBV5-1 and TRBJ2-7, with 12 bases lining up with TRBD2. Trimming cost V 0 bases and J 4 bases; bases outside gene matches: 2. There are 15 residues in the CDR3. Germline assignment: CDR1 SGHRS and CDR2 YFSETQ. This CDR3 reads CASSLGLAGEYEQYF. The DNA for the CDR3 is TGCGCCAGCAGCTTGGGACTAGCGGGGGAGTACGAGCAGTACTTC.

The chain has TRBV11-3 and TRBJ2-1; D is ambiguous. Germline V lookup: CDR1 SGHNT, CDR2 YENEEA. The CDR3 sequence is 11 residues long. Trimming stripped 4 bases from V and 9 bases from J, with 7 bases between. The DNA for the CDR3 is TGTGCCAGCAGCTCTCGCGGTGAGCAGTTCTTC. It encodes CASSSRGEQFF.

The CDR3 nucleotides read TGTGCCAGCAGCCCGCGGGGACAGGGGGCCCTAAGCTCTGGAAACACCATATATTTT. It codes for CASSPRGQGALSSGNTIYF. The rearrangement links TRBV7-8 to TRBJ1-3; 12 bases fit TRBD1. The trim removed 5 bases at V and 0 bases at J, leaving 11 bases unmatched. CDR1 and CDR2 (germline): SGHVS, FQNEAQ. The CDR3 contains 19 residues.

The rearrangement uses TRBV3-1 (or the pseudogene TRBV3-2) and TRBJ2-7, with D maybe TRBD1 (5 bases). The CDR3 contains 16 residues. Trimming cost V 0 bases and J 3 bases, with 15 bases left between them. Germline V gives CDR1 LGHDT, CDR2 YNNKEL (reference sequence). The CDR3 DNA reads TGTGCCAGCAGCCAAGACAAGGCCGGCCAGGGCTACGAGCAGTACTTC. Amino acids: CASSQDKAGQGYEQYF.

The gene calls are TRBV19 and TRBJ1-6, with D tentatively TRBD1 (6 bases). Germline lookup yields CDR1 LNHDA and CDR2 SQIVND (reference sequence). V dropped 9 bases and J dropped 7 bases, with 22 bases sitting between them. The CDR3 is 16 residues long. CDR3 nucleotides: TGTGCCAGCAGCACTGGGGGGGGGCAGGTGAATTCACCCCTCCACTTT. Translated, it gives CASSTGGGQVNSPLHF.

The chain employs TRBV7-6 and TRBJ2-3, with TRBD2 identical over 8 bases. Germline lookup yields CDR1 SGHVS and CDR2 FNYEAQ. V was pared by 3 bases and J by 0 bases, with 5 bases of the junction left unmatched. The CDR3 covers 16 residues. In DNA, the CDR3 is TGTGCCAGCAGCTTGTCGGGACTAGGCAGCACAGATACGCAGTATTTT. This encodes CASSLSGLGSTDTQYF.

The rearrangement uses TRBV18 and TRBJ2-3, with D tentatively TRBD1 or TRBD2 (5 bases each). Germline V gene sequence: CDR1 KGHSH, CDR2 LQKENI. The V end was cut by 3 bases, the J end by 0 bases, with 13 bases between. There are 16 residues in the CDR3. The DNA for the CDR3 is TGTGCCAGCTCACCCACACGGGACGTAAGCACAGATACGCAGTATTTT. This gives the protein CASSPTRDVSTDTQYF.

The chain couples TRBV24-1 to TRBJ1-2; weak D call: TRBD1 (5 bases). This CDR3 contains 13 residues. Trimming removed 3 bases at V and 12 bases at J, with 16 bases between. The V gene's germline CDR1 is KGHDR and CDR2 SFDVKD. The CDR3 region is CATSDSGASIHTF. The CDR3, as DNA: TGTGCCACCAGTGATAGTGGGGCTTCCATCCACACCTTC.

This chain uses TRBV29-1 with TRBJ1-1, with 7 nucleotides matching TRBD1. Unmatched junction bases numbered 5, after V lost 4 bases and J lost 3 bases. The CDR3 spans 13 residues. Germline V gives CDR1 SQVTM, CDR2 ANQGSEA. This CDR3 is CSVVTGDDTEAFF. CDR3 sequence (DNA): TGCAGCGTTGTAACAGGGGATGACACTGAAGCTTTCTTT.

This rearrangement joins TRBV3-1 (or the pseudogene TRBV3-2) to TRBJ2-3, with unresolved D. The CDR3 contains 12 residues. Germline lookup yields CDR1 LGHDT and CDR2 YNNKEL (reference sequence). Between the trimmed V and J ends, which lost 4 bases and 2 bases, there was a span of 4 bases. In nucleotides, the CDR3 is TGTGCCAGCAGCCTAGCCACAGATACGCAGTATTTT. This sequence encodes CASSLATDTQYF.

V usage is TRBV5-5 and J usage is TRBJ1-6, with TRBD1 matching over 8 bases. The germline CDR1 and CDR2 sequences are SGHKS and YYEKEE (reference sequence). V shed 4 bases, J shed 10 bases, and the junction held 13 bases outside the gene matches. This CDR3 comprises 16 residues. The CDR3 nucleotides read TGTGCCAGCAGCACGCTACCAGGGGGCCCTGACTCACCCCTCCACTTT. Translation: CASSTLPGGPDSPLHF. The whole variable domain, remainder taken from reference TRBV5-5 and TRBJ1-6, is DAGVTQSPTHLIKTRGQQVTLRCSPISGHKSVSWYQQVLGQGPQFIFQYYEKEERGRGNFPDRFSARQFPNYSSELNVNALLLGDSALYLCASSTLPGGPDSPLHFGNGTRLTVT.

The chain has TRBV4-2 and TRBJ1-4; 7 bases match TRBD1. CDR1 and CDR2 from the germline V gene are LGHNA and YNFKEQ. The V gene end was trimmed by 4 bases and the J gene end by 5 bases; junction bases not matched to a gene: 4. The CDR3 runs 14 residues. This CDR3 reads CASSRGTDNEKLFF. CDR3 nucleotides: TGTGCCAGCAGCCGTGGGACAGACAATGAAAAACTGTTTTTT.

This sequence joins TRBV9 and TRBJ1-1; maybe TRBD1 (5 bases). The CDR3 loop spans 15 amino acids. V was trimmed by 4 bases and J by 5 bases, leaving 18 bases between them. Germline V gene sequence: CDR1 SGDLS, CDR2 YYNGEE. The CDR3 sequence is CASSPLTGPDTEAFF. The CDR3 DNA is TGTGCCAGCAGCCCCCTCACGGGGCCTGATACTGAAGCTTTCTTT.